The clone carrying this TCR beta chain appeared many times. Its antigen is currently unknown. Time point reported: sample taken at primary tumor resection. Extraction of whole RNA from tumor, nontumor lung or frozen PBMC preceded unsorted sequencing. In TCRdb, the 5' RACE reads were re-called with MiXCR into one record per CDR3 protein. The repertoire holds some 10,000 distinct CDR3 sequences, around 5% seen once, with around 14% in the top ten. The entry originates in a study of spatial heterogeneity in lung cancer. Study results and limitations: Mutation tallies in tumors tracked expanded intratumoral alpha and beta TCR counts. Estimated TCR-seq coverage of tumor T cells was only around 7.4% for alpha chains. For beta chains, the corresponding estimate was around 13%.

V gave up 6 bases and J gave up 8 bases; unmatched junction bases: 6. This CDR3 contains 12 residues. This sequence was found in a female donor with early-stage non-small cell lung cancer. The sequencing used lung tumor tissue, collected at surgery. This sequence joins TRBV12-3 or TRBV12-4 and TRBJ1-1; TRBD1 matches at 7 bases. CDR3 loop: CASRTTGWEAFF. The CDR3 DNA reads TGTGCCAGCAGGACGACAGGGTGGGAAGCTTTCTTT.